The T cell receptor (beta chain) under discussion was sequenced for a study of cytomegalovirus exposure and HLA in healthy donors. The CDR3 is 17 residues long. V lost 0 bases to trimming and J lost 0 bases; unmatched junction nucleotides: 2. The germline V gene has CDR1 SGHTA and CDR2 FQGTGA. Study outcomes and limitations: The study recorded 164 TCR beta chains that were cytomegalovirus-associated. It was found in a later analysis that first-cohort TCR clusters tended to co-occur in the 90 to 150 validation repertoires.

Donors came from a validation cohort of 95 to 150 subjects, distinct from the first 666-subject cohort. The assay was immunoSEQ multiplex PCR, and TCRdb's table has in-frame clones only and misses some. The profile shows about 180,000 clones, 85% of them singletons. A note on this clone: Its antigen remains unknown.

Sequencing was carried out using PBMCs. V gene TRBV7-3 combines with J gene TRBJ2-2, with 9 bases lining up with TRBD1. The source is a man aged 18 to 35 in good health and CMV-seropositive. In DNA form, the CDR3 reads TGTGCCAGCAGCTTAACGAGGGACAGGGCGAACACCGGGGAGCTGTTTTTT. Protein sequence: CASSLTRDRANTGELFF.